What follows are 15 T cell receptor beta chains derived from one specimen sequenced in a study of blood T cell repertoires in COVID-19. Sequencing used immunoSEQ multiplex PCR; TCRdb keeps in-frame clones, though not all of them. The data show 250,000 to 350,000 clones, roughly nine tenths seen once. The specimen sequenced was peripheral blood. The receptors come from a woman aged 45-65 years who had recovered from COVID-19.

The chain recombines TRBV10-3 with TRBJ2-2, with 8 bases aligning to TRBD2. V dropped 9 bases and J dropped 3; count of bases not matched to a gene: 12. The germline gives CDR1 ENHRY, CDR2 SYGVKD. This CDR3 has 16 residues. The CDR3 coding sequence is TGTGCCATGGTATATAGCCCGGGGGGGGACACCGGGGAGCTGTTTTTT. It encodes CAMVYSPGGDTGELFF.

The chain has TRBV19 and TRBJ1-3; 8 positions agree with TRBD1. Per the germline V gene, CDR1 is LNHDA and CDR2 is SQIVND (reference sequence). The CDR3 length is 17 residues. With V trimmed by 5 bases and J by 2 bases, 11 bases remained unmatched. The CDR3 reads CASSPTTGVSPGNTIYF. The CDR3 nucleotides are TGTGCCAGTAGTCCCACGACAGGGGTTTCGCCTGGAAACACCATATATTTT.

This chain uses TRBV27 with TRBJ1-4; TRBD1 aligns across 7 bases. Germline lookup yields CDR1 MNHEY and CDR2 SMNVEV (reference sequence). V trimming: 6 bases; J trimming: 6 bases; junction bases outside the gene matches: 7. The CDR3 is 14 residues long. CDR3 DNA sequence: TGTGCCAGCAGCAGGGGGTCCGGGGATGAAAAACTGTTTTTT. Translating gives CASSRGSGDEKLFF. Full variable domain (rest looked up from reference TRBV27 and TRBJ1-4): EAQVTQNPRYLITVTGKKLTVTCSQNMNHEYMSWYRQDPGLGLRQIYYSMNVEVTDKGDVPEGYKVSRKEKRNFPLILESPSPNQTSLYFCASSRGSGDEKLFFGSGTQLSVL.

The V and J genes are TRBV11-2 and TRBJ1-1, with TRBD1 as a possible D gene (5 bases). Germline loops: CDR1 SGHAT, CDR2 FQNNGV. This CDR3 spans 13 amino acids. V lost 4 bases and J 6 bases, leaving 12 bases between the germline ends. CDR3 bases: TGTGCCAGCAGCTCTGTGGGGGGGGCTGAAGCTTTCTTT. It yields the protein CASSSVGGAEAFF.

The rearrangement joins TRBV2 to TRBJ2-7, with D perhaps matching TRBD1 (6 bases). Germline-derived CDR1 and CDR2 are SNHLY and FYNNEI. The CDR3 totals 12 residues. The V end lost 6 bases, the J end lost 0 bases, and 6 bases lay between the germline ends. CDR3 bases: TGTGCCAGCAGCAGGGGCTCCTACGAGCAGTACTTC. Translation gives CASSRGSYEQYF.

This chain uses TRBV10-1 with TRBJ2-7, with 11 positions matching TRBD1. The length of the CDR3 is 20 residues. Unmatched junction bases numbered 28, after V lost 8 bases and J lost 7 bases. The germline V gene has CDR1 WNHNN and CDR2 SYGVQD (reference sequence). CDR3 coding DNA: TGCGCCAGCGGAGTTAAACACAACTTGTCCAGCGGACAGGGGGCTCGGGAGCAGTACTTC. Translating it yields CASGVKHNLSSGQGAREQYF.

The chain couples TRBV28 to TRBJ2-5; 10 bases are a match to TRBD2. J lost 4 bases, V lost 5 bases, and 10 bases had no gene match. From germline, CDR1 is MDHEN and CDR2 SYDVKM. This CDR3 has 16 residues. DNA for the CDR3: TGTGCCAGCAGTGCTCCGGGAGCTAGCGGGAGAGAGACCCAGTACTTC. Protein: CASSAPGASGRETQYF.

The CDR3 spells CASSQEAPAGGPGEQFF. In DNA form, the CDR3 reads TGTGCCAGCAGCCAAGAGGCCCCAGCGGGAGGGCCGGGTGAGCAGTTCTTC. The genes are TRBV3-1 (or the pseudogene TRBV3-2) and TRBJ2-1; 10 bases fit TRBD2. Germline lookup yields CDR1 LGHDT and CDR2 YNNKEL (reference sequence). This CDR3 region has 17 residues. Trimming cost V 0 bases and J 9 bases; bases outside gene matches: 11.

The rearrangement links TRBV7-2 to TRBJ1-3, with TRBD1 matching over 8 bases. The ends lost 5 bases at V and 2 bases at J; junction bases unmatched: 8. The CDR3 loop spans 16 amino acids. Germline CDR1 is SGHTA and CDR2 is FQGNSA. CDR3: CASSQSPDRAGNTIYF. DNA of the CDR3: TGTGCCAGCAGCCAGTCCCCGGACAGGGCTGGAAACACCATATATTTT.

This clone was detected only a few times. This chain connects TRBV9 to TRBJ2-3; 9 bases align to TRBD2. This CDR3 region has 14 residues. From germline, CDR1 is SGDLS and CDR2 YYNGEE. V lost 2 bases and J lost 4; bases outside the gene matches: 2. DNA of the CDR3: TGTGCCAGCAGCGTTTTAGCGGGAGCAGATACGCAGTATTTT. Translation: CASSVLAGADTQYF.

The chain recombines TRBV6-1 with TRBJ2-4, with a tentative D call TRBD1 (5 bases). The germline V gene has CDR1 MNHNS and CDR2 SASEGT. The V end lost 0 bases, the J end lost 8 bases, and 14 bases lay between the germline ends. The CDR3 totals 15 residues. Here the CDR3 DNA reads TGTGCCAGCAGTGAAGCTTCCCATGGGGCATACATTCAGTACTTC. It yields the protein CASSEASHGAYIQYF.

This clone was found once. This rearrangement joins TRBV18 to TRBJ2-1, with 12 bases lining up with TRBD2. Germline trimming cut 7 bases from V and 7 bases from J; bases unmatched to any gene: 5. This CDR3 has 14 residues. Looked up from germline, CDR1 is KGHSH and CDR2 is LQKENI. The CDR3 sequence is CASLLTSGRNEQFF. The CDR3 region has the DNA TGTGCCAGCTTACTGACTAGCGGGAGAAATGAGCAGTTCTTC.

The rearrangement links TRBV7-3 to TRBJ2-3, with 11 bases identical to TRBD2. Per the germline V gene, CDR1 is SGHTA and CDR2 is FQGTGA. Germline trimming cut 5 bases from V and 4 bases from J; bases unmatched to any gene: 5. This CDR3 spans 15 amino acids. This CDR3 is CASSPNSGGADTQYF. CDR3 sequence (DNA): TGTGCCAGCAGCCCCAATAGCGGGGGGGCAGATACGCAGTATTTT.

The chain has TRBV5-6 and TRBJ2-7; 9 bases map to TRBD2. Trimming removed 4 bases from V and 0 bases from J; junction bases left unmatched: 8. The V gene's germline CDR1 is SGHDT and CDR2 YYEEEE. CDR3 size: 16 residues. The CDR3 here is CASSKIAGENSYEQYF. As DNA, the CDR3 is TGTGCCAGCAGCAAGATAGCGGGGGAAAACTCCTACGAGCAGTACTTC.

The chain is built from TRBV25-1 and TRBJ2-1, with TRBD2 matching over 12 bases. CDR1 and CDR2 (germline): MGHDK, SYGVNS. CDR3 length equals 15 residues. V shed 1 base, J shed 10 bases, and the junction held 5 bases outside the gene matches. For the CDR3, the DNA is TGTGCCAGCAGTGAATCTAGCGGGAGGGCCCTCGAGCAGTTCTTC. It translates to CASSESSGRALEQFF.